This T cell receptor (beta chain) comes out of a study of blood T cell repertoires in COVID-19. Trimming removed 6 bases at V and 3 bases at J, with 5 bases between. CDR1 MNHEY and CDR2 SVGEGT come from the germline V gene. The CDR3 covers 12 residues. Repertoires were generated with immunoSEQ multiplex PCR, while TCRdb's copy carries only in-frame clones and drops some. The table has some 28,000 clones, about 80% seen once; the top ten hold about a sixth. The genes are TRBV6-2 or TRBV6-3 and TRBJ2-2; D gene ambiguous. Sequenced input: peripheral blood. The TCR comes from a man aged 65 to 79 with active COVID-19. The CDR3 bases are TGTGCCAGCAGCCTCGACACCGGGGAGCTGTTTTTT. Encoded protein: CASSLDTGELFF.